Following are 14 T cell receptor beta chains from one sample sequenced in a study of regulatory T cells in long-lasting Graves disease (dated by TCRdb to 2020 to 2022). The sample's time point, from its label and the paper: newly diagnosed GD, antithyroid drugs for less than 3 months. For both TCR sequencing and RNA sequencing, RNA was extracted from PBMCs in TRIzol. The library was prepared using multiplex PCR. The reads were generated on an Illumina HiSeq 4000. To build TCR beta libraries, CDR3 regions were amplified by Arm-PCR using iRepertoire HTBI primers. TCRdb took the public reads, trimmed them with fastp at Q25, ran MiXCR for clone calling and kept in-frame beta chains. Merged by CDR3 protein, the rows form single entries marked with the most common genes and DNA. The table for this sample lists 500,000 to 700,000 distinct CDR3 sequences; around 15% of them were counted only once. The ten most abundant clones make up about 17% of the sample.

These same records also appear under a second study, on T cells in Graves' hyperthyroidism and ophthalmopathy.

The sequenced sample was peripheral blood mononuclear cells (PBMCs), obtained at new diagnosis, from a patient treated with antithyroid drugs. The receptors stem from a woman aged 25 to 45 with Graves disease. Donor details come from another sample of the same person, matched by shared clones.

This clonotype was recorded many times. This rearrangement joins TRBV24-1 to TRBJ2-2; D not certain. This CDR3 has 14 residues. The V end lost 5 bases, the J end lost 0 bases, and 6 bases lay between the germline ends. Germline V gene data show CDR1 as KGHDR and CDR2 as SFDVKD. The CDR3 nucleotides are TGTGCCACCAGTGGCTTTTCGAACACCGGGGAGCTGTTTTTT. The encoded protein is CATSGFSNTGELFF.

This clonotype was recorded many times. Here the CDR3 reads CASSPRTGVSYNEQFF. CDR3 DNA sequence: TGTGCCAGCAGCCCTCGAACAGGGGTATCCTACAATGAGCAGTTCTTC. The rearrangement joins TRBV7-2 to TRBJ2-1; TRBD1 agrees at 7 bases. Germline V CDR1 and CDR2: SGHTA, FQGNSA. The CDR3 runs to 16 residues. The V segment lost 5 bases and the J segment 1 base; nucleotides outside the gene matches: 8.

This clonotype was observed many times. The V and J genes are TRBV5-1 and TRBJ2-7; tentative D call: TRBD1 (5 bases). The germline V and J ends were trimmed by 0 bases and 5 bases, with 15 bases remaining between them. This CDR3 is 15 amino acids long. Germline values: CDR1 SGHRS, CDR2 YFSETQ. Here the CDR3 reads CASSLGQPGYHEQYF. As DNA, the CDR3 is TGCGCCAGCAGCTTGGGACAGCCTGGGTACCACGAGCAGTACTTC.

The chain recombines TRBV10-3 with TRBJ2-7; TRBD2 aligns across 9 bases. Germline CDR1 is ENHRY and CDR2 is SYGVKD. Trimming took 9 bases from V and 5 from J; bases not matched to a gene: 11. The CDR3 sequence is 14 residues long. CDR3 in DNA: TGTGCCATGGCCAGGACTAGCGCCATTCACGAGCAGTACTTC. This sequence encodes CAMARTSAIHEQYF.

This clonotype came up many times. The chain combines TRBV20-1 with TRBJ2-7; D may be TRBD1 (6 bases). Trimming left V 6 bases short and J 0 bases short, with 12 bases between. The germline gives CDR1 DFQATT, CDR2 SNEGSKA (reference sequence). The CDR3 consists of 13 residues. As DNA, the CDR3 is TGCAGTGCGCCTCGACAGGCCTCCTACGAGCAGTACTTC. Protein sequence: CSAPRQASYEQYF.

This clonotype was observed at least ten times. The chain recombines TRBV28 with TRBJ1-1, with TRBD1 identical over 10 bases. Germline loops: CDR1 MDHEN, CDR2 SYDVKM. The length of the CDR3 is 17 residues. After removal of 3 bases from V and 1 base from J, the junction contained 8 bases not matched to a gene. CDR3: CASSLSTGGRRNTEAFF. The CDR3 coding sequence is TGTGCCAGCAGTTTGTCGACAGGGGGCCGCAGGAACACTGAAGCTTTCTTT.

The genes are TRBV19 and TRBJ2-5, with D maybe TRBD2 (5 bases). This CDR3 region has 15 residues. Germline loops: CDR1 LNHDA, CDR2 SQIVND (reference sequence). The germline V and J ends were trimmed by 6 bases and 5 bases, with 19 bases remaining between them. CDR3 protein: CASSKPEWGEETQYF. CDR3 DNA sequence: TGTGCCAGTAGCAAACCAGAATGGGGAGAGGAGACCCAGTACTTC.

As for this clonotype: A much bigger clone sits one base away, suggesting this may be a read error. The genes are TRBV6-2 or TRBV6-3 and TRBJ1-1, with D possibly matching TRBD1 (5 bases). V shed 5 bases and J shed 5 bases, with 18 bases lying between them. Germline V lookup: CDR1 MNHEY, CDR2 SVGEGT. This CDR3 has 15 amino acids. The chain's CDR3 is CASSPPGSGSTEAFF. As DNA, the CDR3 is TGTGCCAGCAGTCCTCCGGGGTCAGGGTCTACTGAAGCTTTCTTT.

This clonotype was detected only a few times. The rearrangement uses TRBV6-2 or TRBV6-3 and TRBJ2-3; 12 bases align to TRBD2. This CDR3 is 16 amino acids long. Losses at the gene ends were 6 bases for V and 3 bases for J; bases not matched to a gene: 7. The germline V gene encodes CDR1 MNHEY and CDR2 SVGEGT. The CDR3 reads CASRMTSGRGTDTQYF. The CDR3 region has the DNA TGTGCCAGCAGGATGACTAGCGGGAGAGGGACAGATACGCAGTATTTT.

V gene TRBV6-2 or TRBV6-3 combines with J gene TRBJ2-5; weak D call: TRBD2 (6 bases). Germline CDR1 and CDR2: MNHEY and SVGEGT. The V end lost 5 bases, the J end lost 4 bases, and 17 bases lay between the germline ends. The CDR3 covers 15 residues. The CDR3 reads CASSTAGGKTETQYF. CDR3 coding DNA: TGTGCCAGCAGTACCGCCGGCGGGAAGACAGAGACCCAGTACTTC.

There are a few counts of this clonotype. The chain couples TRBV18 to TRBJ1-4; D might be TRBD1 (5 bases). Germline V gene data show CDR1 as KGHSH and CDR2 as LQKENI. V lost 4 bases and J 0 bases, leaving 12 bases between the germline ends. There are 16 residues in the CDR3. The DNA of the CDR3 is TGTGCCAGCTCACAGGGGCCCCCAACAACTAATGAAAAACTGTTTTTT. Protein product: CASSQGPPTTNEKLFF.

This clonotype was counted only a few times. The chain couples TRBV28 to TRBJ2-3; tentative D call: TRBD1 (5 bases). This CDR3 spans 16 amino acids. Germline CDR1 reads MDHEN; CDR2 reads SYDVKM. The V and J ends lost 2 bases and 2 bases respectively, with 14 bases between them. The CDR3 protein is CASSLLGQDTTDTQYF. DNA for the CDR3: TGTGCCAGCAGTTTACTGGGGCAGGACACCACAGATACGCAGTATTTT.

As for this clonotype: Germline is not matched at one junction end, which may reflect a read error. This chain links TRBV7-9 with TRBJ2-1, with 10 bases lining up with TRBD2. The CDR3 runs 20 residues. Germline loops: CDR1 SEHNR, CDR2 FQNEAQ (reference sequence). Here the CDR3 reads CASSSSPGTSDQGAYNEQFF. CDR3 nucleotide sequence: TGTGCTAGCAGTTCTAGCCCCGGGACTAGCGACCAGGGGGCCTACAATGAGCAGTTCTTC.

This clonotype was observed at least ten times. The gene calls are TRBV6-1 and TRBJ2-5; D remains ambiguous. The CDR3 is 14 residues long. CDR1 MNHNS and CDR2 SASEGT come from the germline V gene. V dropped 0 bases and J dropped 7 bases, with 12 bases sitting between them. CDR3 sequence reads: CASSEAGRQRTQYF. The CDR3 nucleotides are TGTGCCAGCAGTGAAGCGGGTAGGCAAAGGACCCAGTACTTC.